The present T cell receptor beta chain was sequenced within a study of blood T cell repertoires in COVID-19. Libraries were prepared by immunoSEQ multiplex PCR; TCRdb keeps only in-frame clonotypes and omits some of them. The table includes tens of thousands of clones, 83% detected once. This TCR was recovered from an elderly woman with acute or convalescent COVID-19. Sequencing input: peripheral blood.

The CDR3 is CASLDSAQPQHF. The DNA for the CDR3 is TGTGCCAGCCTCGACAGTGCTCAGCCCCAGCATTTT. The J gene is TRBJ1-5, the V gene TRBV6-5, with D perhaps matching TRBD1 (5 bases). CDR3 size: 12 residues. CDR1 MNHEY and CDR2 SVGAGI come from the germline V gene. V was clipped by 8 bases and J by 6 bases, with 11 bases between them.